This T cell receptor (beta chain) came from a study of cytomegalovirus exposure and HLA in healthy donors. A multiplex PCR was run with 60 Vbeta primers and 13 Jbeta primers. The protocol was immunoSEQ multiplex PCR, while the TCRdb copy is restricted to in-frame clones and leaves out a portion. Of approximately 82,000 clones listed, 78% were seen once; the top ten hold 1.5% to 2%. The CDR3 sequence is 15 residues long. The V and J ends lost 1 base and 4 bases respectively, with 12 bases between them. The sequencing sample was made of PBMCs. The chain uses TRBV5-3 and TRBJ2-1; a weak D match, TRBD1 (6 bases). TRBV5-3 is an ORF for which the function is uncertain. The source is a man aged 40-55 years in good health and CMV-seronegative. CDR3 in amino acids: CARSLPTGSYNEQFF. CDR3 DNA sequence: TGTGCCAGAAGCTTGCCAACAGGGTCATACAATGAGCAGTTCTTC.